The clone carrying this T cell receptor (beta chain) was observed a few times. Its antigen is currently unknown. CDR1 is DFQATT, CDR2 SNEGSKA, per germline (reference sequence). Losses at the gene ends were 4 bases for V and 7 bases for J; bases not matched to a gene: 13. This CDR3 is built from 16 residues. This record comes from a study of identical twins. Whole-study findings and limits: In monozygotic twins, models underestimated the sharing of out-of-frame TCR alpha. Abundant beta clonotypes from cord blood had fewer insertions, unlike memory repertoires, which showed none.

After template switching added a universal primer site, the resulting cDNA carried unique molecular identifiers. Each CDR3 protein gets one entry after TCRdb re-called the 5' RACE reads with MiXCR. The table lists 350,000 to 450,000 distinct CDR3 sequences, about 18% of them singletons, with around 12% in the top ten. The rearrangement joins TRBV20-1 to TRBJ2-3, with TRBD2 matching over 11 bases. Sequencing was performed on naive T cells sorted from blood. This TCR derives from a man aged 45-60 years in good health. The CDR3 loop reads CSATDFLAGGPYTQYF. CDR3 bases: TGCAGTGCTACGGATTTCTTAGCGGGAGGGCCTTATACGCAGTATTTT.